A selection of T cell receptor beta chains follows, all from one sample in a study of shared clonotypes between healthy human individuals. Profiled with immunoSEQ multiplex PCR; TCRdb holds only in-frame clones, not every one. Of over a million clones in the sample, about 96% are singletons; the top ten hold 0.95% to 1.5%. The sample comprised naive CD4+ T cells sorted from blood. The receptors stem from a man aged 25 to 45 in good health. CDR3s include the opening cysteine and the closing phenylalanine or tryptophan. Size tells how often a clone was seen (once, few, many) or the class of an expanded clone, and some rows leave it out.

v_call clone_size cdr3_aa
TRBV5-1 . CASSFTPGLAGLNTGELFF
TRBV29-1 . CSLLAVADTQYF
TRBV25-1 . CASSSGTMRNEQFF
TRBV20-1 . CSLLYNEQFF
TRBV5-1 . CASSLGQNYGYTF
TRBV21-1 once CASSLPRRGGDQPQHF
TRBV9 . CASSAGGLAGTDTQYF
TRBV28 . CASSFKGQGVFPGELFF
TRBV5-1 . CASSTGLAGGLGTGELFF
TRBV25-1 . CASSDPSGSRDTQYF
TRBV5-6 . CASSIDRGGREKLFF
TRBV7-3 . CASSFGFGGEQYF
TRBV11-2 once CASSSRAAGTYYEQYF
TRBV14 . CAISQVGRAVFPNTEAFF
TRBV6-1 . CASSEKGRLNQPQHF
TRBV2 . CASKAEYSNQPQHF